This TCR beta chain is drawn from a study of blood T cell repertoires in COVID-19. Overall study context: Material from acute and convalescent COVID-19 was sourced from the United States, Italy and Spain. The cDNA or gDNA used as material had been derived from T cells, B-cell-depleted T cells, or PBMCs.

Recruited during active infection, patients (from Seattle) were subsequently followed longitudinally. Per germline, CDR1 LGHNT and CDR2 FRNRAP. The CDR3 extends over 14 amino acids. V lost 2 bases and J lost 4, with 12 bases in between. Original data processing: For nucleated cells, counts were estimated from reference gene primer amplification. Repertoires were generated with immunoSEQ multiplex PCR, while TCRdb's copy carries only in-frame clones and drops some. V and J calls and clone size are those listed in that table; D and trimming were worked out from the DNA. The table lists about 170,000 clones, just under 85% of them singletons.

This chain joins TRBV12-5 and TRBJ2-7, with a weak D call TRBD1 (5 bases). The sequence derives from a woman at least 80 years old with COVID-19, enrolled during active disease. The sequenced sample was peripheral blood. The CDR3, as DNA: TGTGCTAGTGGTTTGCGGTTCCAGGGATACGAGCAGTACTTC. It specifies CASGLRFQGYEQYF.